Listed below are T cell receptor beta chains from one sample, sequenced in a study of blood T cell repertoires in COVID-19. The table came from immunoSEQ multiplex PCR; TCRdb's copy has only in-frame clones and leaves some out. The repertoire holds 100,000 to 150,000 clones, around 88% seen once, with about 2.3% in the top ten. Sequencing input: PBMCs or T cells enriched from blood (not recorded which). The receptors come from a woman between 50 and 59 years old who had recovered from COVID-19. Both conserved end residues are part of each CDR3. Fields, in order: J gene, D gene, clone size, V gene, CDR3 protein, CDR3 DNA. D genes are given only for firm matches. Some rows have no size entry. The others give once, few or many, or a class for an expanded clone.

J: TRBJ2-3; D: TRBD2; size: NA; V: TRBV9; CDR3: CASSAGGGGATDTQYF; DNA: TGTGCCAGCAGCGCCGGGGGCGGGGGGGCCACAGATACGCAGTATTTT
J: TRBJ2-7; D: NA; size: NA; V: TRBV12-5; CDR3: CASGLGLYEQYF; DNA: TGTGCTAGTGGTTTGGGACTCTACGAGCAGTACTTC
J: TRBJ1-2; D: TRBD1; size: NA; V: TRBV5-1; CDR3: CASSSQGYYGYTF; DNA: TGCGCCAGCAGCTCACAGGGGTACTATGGCTACACCTTC
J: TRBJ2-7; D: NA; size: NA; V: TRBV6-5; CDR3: CASSYKGKGYEQYF; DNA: TGTGCCAGCAGTTACAAGGGGAAGGGCTACGAGCAGTACTTC
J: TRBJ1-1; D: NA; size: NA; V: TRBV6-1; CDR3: CASSEYEAFF; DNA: TGTGCCAGCAGTGAATATGAAGCTTTCTTT
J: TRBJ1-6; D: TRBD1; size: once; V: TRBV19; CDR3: CASSIYGTDNSPLHF; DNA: TGTGCCAGTAGTATTTATGGGACAGATAATTCACCCCTCCACTTT
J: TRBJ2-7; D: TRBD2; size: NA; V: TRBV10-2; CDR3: CASSEPGLAGYEQYF; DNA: TGCGCCAGCAGTGAGCCCGGACTAGCGGGTTACGAGCAGTACTTC
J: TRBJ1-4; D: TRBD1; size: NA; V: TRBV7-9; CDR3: CASAGDRINEKLFF; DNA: TGTGCCAGCGCTGGGGACAGAATAAATGAAAAACTGTTTTTT
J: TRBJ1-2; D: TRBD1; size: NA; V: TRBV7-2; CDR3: CASSLETGTGGSGAGYTF; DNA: TGTGCCAGCAGCTTAGAAACCGGGACAGGGGGGTCAGGTGCCGGCTACACCTTC
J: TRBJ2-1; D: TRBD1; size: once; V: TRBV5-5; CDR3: CASSPPGQGFSDNEQFF; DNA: TGTGCCAGCAGTCCTCCAGGACAGGGGTTTAGCGACAATGAGCAGTTCTTC
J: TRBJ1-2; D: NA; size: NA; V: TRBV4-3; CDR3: CASSQDRQSYGYTF; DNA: TGCGCCAGCAGCCAAGATCGTCAGTCCTATGGCTACACCTTC
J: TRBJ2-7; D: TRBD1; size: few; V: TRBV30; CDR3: CAWDGRQGEQYF; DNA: TGTGCCTGGGACGGGCGACAGGGGGAGCAGTACTTC
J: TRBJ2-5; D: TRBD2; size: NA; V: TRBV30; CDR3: CAWSLLAGEETQYF; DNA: TGTGCCTGGAGTTTGCTAGCGGGGGAAGAGACCCAGTACTTC
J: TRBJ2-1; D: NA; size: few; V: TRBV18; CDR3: CASSLDSSSYNEQFF; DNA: TGTGCCAGCTCACTCGACAGCAGCTCCTACAATGAGCAGTTCTTC
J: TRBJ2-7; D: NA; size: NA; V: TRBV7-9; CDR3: CASSREAAKASYEQYF; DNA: TGTGCCAGCAGCAGAGAGGCGGCGAAAGCGTCCTACGAGCAGTACTTC
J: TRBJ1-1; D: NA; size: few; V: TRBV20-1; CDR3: CSAGPRRQAFF; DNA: TGCAGTGCTGGGCCTCGTCGACAAGCTTTCTTT
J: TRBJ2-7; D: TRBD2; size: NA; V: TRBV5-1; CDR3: CASALRGDRDEQYF; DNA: TGCGCCAGCGCCCTGCGGGGGGATCGTGACGAGCAGTACTTC
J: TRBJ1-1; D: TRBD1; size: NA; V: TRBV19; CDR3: CASSIIGQGPNTEAFF; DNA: TGTGCCAGTAGTATAATAGGACAGGGGCCGAACACTGAAGCTTTCTTT
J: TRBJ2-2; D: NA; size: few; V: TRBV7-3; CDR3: CASSSIAGELFF; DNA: TGTGCCAGCAGCTCCATAGCCGGGGAGCTGTTTTTT
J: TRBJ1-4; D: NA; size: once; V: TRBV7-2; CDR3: CASSLEPGMDEKLFF; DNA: TGTGCCAGCAGCTTAGAACCAGGGATGGATGAAAAACTGTTTTTT
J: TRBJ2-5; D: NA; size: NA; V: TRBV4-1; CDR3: CASSQDLRRQTHHPYQETQYF; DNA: TGCGCCAGCAGCCAAGATCTCCGACGACAGACGCACCACCCTTACCAAGAGACCCAGTACTTC
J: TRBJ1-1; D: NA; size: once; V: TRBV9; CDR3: CASSFQSGVGTEAFF; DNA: TGTGCCAGCAGCTTCCAATCCGGGGTTGGGACTGAAGCTTTCTTT
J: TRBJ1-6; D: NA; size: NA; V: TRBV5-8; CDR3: CASSYRQGTSPLHF; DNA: TGTGCCAGCAGCTACCGTCAGGGGACTTCACCCCTCCACTTT
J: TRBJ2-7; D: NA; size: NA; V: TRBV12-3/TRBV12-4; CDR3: CASSLQGGYEQYF; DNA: TGTGCCAGCAGTCTACAGGGGGGGTACGAGCAGTACTTC
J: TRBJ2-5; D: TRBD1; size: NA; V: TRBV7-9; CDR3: CASSPGAGGSETQYF; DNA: TGTGCCAGCAGCCCAGGTGCAGGGGGCTCAGAGACCCAGTACTTC
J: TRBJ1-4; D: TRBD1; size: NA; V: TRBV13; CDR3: CASSFTGGTNEKLFF; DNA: TGTGCCAGCAGCTTCACAGGGGGAACTAATGAAAAACTGTTTTTT
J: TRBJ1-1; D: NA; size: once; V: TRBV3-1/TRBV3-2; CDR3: CASSPPVPGGKAFF; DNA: TGTGCCAGCAGCCCCCCAGTTCCAGGAGGGAAAGCTTTCTTT
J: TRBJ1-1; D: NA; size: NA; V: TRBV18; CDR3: CASSRGQQNTEAFF; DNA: TGTGCCAGCTCACGTGGACAGCAGAACACTGAAGCTTTCTTT
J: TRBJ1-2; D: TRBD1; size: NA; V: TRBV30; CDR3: CAWSEPTGDYTF; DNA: TGTGCCTGGAGTGAACCGACAGGGGACTACACCTTC
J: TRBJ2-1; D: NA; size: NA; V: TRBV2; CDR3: CASSGLSSYNEQFF; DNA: TGTGCCAGCAGTGGTTTGAGCTCCTACAATGAGCAGTTCTTC
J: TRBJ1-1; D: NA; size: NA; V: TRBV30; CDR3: CAWSPTGNTEAFF; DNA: TGTGCCTGGAGTCCCACCGGGAACACTGAAGCTTTCTTT
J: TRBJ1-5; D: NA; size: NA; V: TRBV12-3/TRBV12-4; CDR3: CASSFLRDQPQHF; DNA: TGTGCCAGCAGTTTTCTCCGGGATCAGCCCCAGCATTTT
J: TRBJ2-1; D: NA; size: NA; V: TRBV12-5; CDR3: CASATGPLLGGEQFF; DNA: TGTGCTAGTGCCACGGGTCCCCTTCTGGGTGGTGAGCAGTTCTTC
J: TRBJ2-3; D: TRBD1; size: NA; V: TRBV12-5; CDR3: CASGGDRELTDTQYF; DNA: TGTGCTAGTGGGGGGGACAGGGAGTTAACAGATACGCAGTATTTT
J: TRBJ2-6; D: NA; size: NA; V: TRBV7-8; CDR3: CASSPHWGRDLSGANVLTF; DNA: TGTGCCAGCAGCCCCCATTGGGGGCGAGATCTCTCTGGGGCCAACGTCCTGACTTTC
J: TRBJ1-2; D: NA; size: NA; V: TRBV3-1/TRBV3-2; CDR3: CASSQDLPGGGYTF; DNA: TGTGCCAGCAGCCAAGATCTACCGGGAGGTGGCTACACCTTC
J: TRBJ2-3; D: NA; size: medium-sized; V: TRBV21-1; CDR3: CASSKNKSGTGIRLSTDTQYF; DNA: TGTGCCAGCAGCAAAAACAAATCCGGGACAGGGATTCGGCTTAGCACAGATACGCAGTATTTT
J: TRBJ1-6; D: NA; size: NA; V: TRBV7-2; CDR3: CASSPGGNGDSPLHF; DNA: TGTGCCAGCAGCCCCGGGGGAAATGGGGATTCACCCCTCCACTTT
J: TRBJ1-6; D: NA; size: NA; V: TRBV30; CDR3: CAWSGQINSPLHF; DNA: TGTGCCTGGAGCGGACAGATTAATTCACCCCTCCACTTT
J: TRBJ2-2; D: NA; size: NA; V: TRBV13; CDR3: CASSQLEFGELFF; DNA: TGTGCCAGCAGCCAACTAGAGTTCGGGGAGCTGTTTTTT
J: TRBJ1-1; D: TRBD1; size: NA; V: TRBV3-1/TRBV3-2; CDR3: CASRDRELTEAFF; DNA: TGTGCCAGCAGGGACAGGGAACTCACTGAAGCTTTCTTT
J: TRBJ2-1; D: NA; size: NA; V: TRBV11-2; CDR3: CASSLGTYYNEQFF; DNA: TGTGCCAGCAGCTTGGGGACTTACTACAATGAGCAGTTCTTC
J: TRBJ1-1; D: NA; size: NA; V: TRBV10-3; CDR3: CAISRVNTEAFF; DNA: TGTGCCATCAGCAGGGTGAACACTGAAGCTTTCTTT
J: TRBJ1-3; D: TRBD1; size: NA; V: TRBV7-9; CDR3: CASSPYIDRAGNTIYF; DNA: TGTGCCAGCAGCCCCTACATTGACAGGGCTGGAAACACCATATATTTT
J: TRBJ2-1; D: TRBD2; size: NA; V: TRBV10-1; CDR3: CASSGGLAGGLTSYNEQFF; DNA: TGCGCCAGCAGCGGCGGACTAGCGGGGGGCCTTACCTCCTACAATGAGCAGTTCTTC
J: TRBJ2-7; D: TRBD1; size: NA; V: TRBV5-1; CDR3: CASSTGQEGEQYF; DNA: TGCGCCAGCAGCACCGGACAGGAAGGAGAGCAGTACTTC
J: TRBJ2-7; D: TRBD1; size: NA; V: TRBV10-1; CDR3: CASSEPGQGFYEQYF; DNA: TGCGCCAGCAGTGAACCGGGACAGGGGTTCTACGAGCAGTACTTC
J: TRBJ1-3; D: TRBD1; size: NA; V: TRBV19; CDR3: CASTPRTGVRGNTIYF; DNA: TGTGCCAGTACCCCACGGACAGGGGTGAGAGGAAACACCATATATTTT
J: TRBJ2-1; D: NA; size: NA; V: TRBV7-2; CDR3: CASSPPIGGVQFF; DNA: TGTGCCAGCAGCCCCCCGATTGGAGGGGTTCAGTTCTTC
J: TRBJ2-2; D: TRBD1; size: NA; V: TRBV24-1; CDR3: CATSQGAWTGELFF; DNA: TGTGCCACCAGTCAGGGGGCATGGACCGGGGAGCTGTTTTTT
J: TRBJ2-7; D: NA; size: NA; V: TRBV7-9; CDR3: CASSPRIAVYEQYF; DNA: TGTGCCAGCAGCCCCCGGATAGCGGTCTACGAGCAGTACTTC
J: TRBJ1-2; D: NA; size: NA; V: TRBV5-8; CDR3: CASCRTINYGYTF; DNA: TGTGCCAGTTGCCGGACTATTAACTATGGCTACACCTTC
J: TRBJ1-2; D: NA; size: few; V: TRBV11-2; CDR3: CASSLDSSGGYTF; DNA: TGTGCCAGCAGCTTAGATTCTTCAGGTGGCTACACCTTC
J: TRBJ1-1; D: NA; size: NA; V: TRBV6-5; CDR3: CASSKTELNTEAFF; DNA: TGTGCCAGCAGCAAAACAGAGTTGAACACTGAAGCTTTCTTT
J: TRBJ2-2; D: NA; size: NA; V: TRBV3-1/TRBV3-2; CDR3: CASTWRGAGELFF; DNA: TGTGCCAGCACCTGGCGGGGTGCCGGGGAGCTGTTTTTT